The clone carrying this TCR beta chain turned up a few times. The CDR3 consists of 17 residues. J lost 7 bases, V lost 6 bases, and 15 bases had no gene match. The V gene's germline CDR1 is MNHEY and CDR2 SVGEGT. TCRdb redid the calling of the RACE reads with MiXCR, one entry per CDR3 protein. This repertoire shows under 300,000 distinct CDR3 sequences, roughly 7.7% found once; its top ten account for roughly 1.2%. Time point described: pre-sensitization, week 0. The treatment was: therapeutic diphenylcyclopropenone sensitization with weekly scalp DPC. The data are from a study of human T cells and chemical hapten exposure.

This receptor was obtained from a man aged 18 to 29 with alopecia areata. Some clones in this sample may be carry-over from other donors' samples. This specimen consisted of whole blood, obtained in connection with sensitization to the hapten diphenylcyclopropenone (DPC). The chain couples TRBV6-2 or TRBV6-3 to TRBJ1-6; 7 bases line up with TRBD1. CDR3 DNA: TGTGCCAGCAGAGATGACAGGGACAATATGTGGAATTCACCCCTCCACTTT. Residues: CASRDDRDNMWNSPLHF.